These 9 T cell receptor beta chains were all obtained from the same sample, sequenced in a study of human T cells and chemical hapten exposure. The time point was: pre-sensitization, week 0. Documented treatment: therapeutic diphenylcyclopropenone sensitization with weekly scalp DPC. TCRdb re-called the RACE reads with MiXCR, one entry per CDR3 protein. This sample has approximately 370,000 distinct CDR3 sequences, with 5% to 6.5% found just once. Specimen: whole blood, collected in connection with sensitization to the hapten diphenylcyclopropenone (DPC). The receptors shown here come from a woman between 18 and 30 years old with alopecia areata. Some clones in this sample may be carry-over from other donors' samples.

J is TRBJ1-6 and V is TRBV18; 12 bases align to TRBD1. Germline V gene sequence: CDR1 KGHSH, CDR2 LQKENI. The CDR3 loop spans 15 amino acids. V shed 3 bases and J 10 bases; nucleotides not matched to a gene: 4. The CDR3 loop reads CASSPGQGAYSPLHF. CDR3 DNA sequence: TGTGCCAGCTCACCGGGACAGGGGGCATACTCACCCCTCCACTTT.

This chain uses TRBV27 with TRBJ2-3; 15 bases match TRBD2. V shed 6 bases and J 5 bases; nucleotides not matched to a gene: 6. This CDR3 has 16 amino acids. Germline V gene lookup returns CDR1 MNHEY and CDR2 SMNVEV (reference sequence). The CDR3 here is CASRGLAGGRVDTQYF. DNA for the CDR3: TGTGCCAGCAGGGGACTAGCGGGGGGACGAGTAGATACGCAGTATTTT.

The V gene is TRBV20-1, the J gene TRBJ1-4; no reliable D call. V was shortened by 6 bases and J by 8 bases, with 10 bases between the two germline ends. There are 11 residues in the CDR3. Germline CDR1 is DFQATT and CDR2 is SNEGSKA (reference sequence). As DNA, the CDR3 is TGCAGTGCCCTCCTGAGAGAAAAACTGTTTTTT. Amino acid sequence: CSALLREKLFF.

This clonotype has ten or more counts. This rearrangement joins TRBV7-2 to TRBJ2-3; D not certain. CDR1 and CDR2 (germline): SGHTA, FQGNSA. CDR3 size: 15 residues. Deletions cut 1 base from V and 2 bases from J, with 10 bases between. The CDR3 sequence is CASSLDGRTTDTQYF. The CDR3 nucleotides are TGTGCCAGCAGCTTAGACGGGCGGACCACAGATACGCAGTATTTT.

This clonotype was counted many times. This chain connects TRBV7-9 to TRBJ1-5, with D uncertain. Germline-derived CDR1 and CDR2 are SEHNR and FQNEAQ (reference sequence). V shed 8 bases and J shed 5 bases, with 16 bases lying between them. The CDR3 is 14 residues long. The CDR3 loop reads CASAPVGMHQPQHF. CDR3 nucleotides: TGTGCCAGCGCGCCTGTGGGTATGCATCAGCCCCAGCATTTT.

This clonotype has ten or more counts. CDR3 residues: CASRPGRNSPLHF. CDR3 DNA: TGTGCCAGCAGACCGGGCCGCAATTCACCCCTCCACTTT. J is TRBJ1-6 and V is TRBV6-2 or TRBV6-3; D call uncertain. The CDR3 sequence is 13 residues long. Per the germline V gene, CDR1 is MNHEY and CDR2 is SVGEGT. Trimming removed 6 bases at V and 7 bases at J, with 10 bases between.

This clonotype appeared many times. This CDR3 is CASSQDQEDVGYTF. The CDR3 DNA is TGTGCCAGCAGCCAAGATCAGGAGGATGTCGGCTACACCTTC. This chain connects TRBV4-2 to TRBJ1-2; D ambiguous. Germline V gene sequence: CDR1 LGHNA, CDR2 YNFKEQ. This CDR3 has 14 amino acids. V dropped 0 bases and J dropped 8 bases, with 13 bases sitting between them.

There are a few counts of this clonotype. The chain carries TRBV7-9 and TRBJ1-5; D not certain. CDR1 and CDR2 (germline): SEHNR, FQNEAQ (reference sequence). V was shortened by 1 base and J by 1 base, with 11 bases between the two germline ends. The CDR3 has 16 amino acids. This CDR3 reads CASSLERFGSNQPQHF. The CDR3, as DNA: TGTGCCAGCAGCTTAGAGAGGTTTGGGAGCAATCAGCCCCAGCATTTT.

This clonotype showed up many times. This chain links TRBV7-6 with TRBJ2-3, with 13 bases aligning to TRBD2. The germline CDR1 and CDR2 sequences are SGHVS and FNYEAQ. Trimming removed 5 bases from V and 4 bases from J; junction bases left unmatched: 9. The CDR3 sequence is 17 residues long. The CDR3 here is CASSELTSGGASDTQYF. DNA for the CDR3: TGTGCCAGCAGCGAGCTCACTAGCGGGGGGGCCTCAGATACGCAGTATTTT.